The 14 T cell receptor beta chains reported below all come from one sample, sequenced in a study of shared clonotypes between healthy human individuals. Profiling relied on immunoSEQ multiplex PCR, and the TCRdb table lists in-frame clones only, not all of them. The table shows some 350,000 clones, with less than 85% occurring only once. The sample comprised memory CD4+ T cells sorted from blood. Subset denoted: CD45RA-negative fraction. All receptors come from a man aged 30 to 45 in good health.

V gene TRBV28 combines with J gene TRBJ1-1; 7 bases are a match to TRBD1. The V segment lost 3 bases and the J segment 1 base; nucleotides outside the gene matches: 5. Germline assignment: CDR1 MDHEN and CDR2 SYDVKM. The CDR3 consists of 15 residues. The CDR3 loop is CASSFIGQENTEAFF. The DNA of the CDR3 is TGTGCCAGCAGTTTTATCGGACAGGAGAACACTGAAGCTTTCTTT.

The CDR3 coding sequence is TGTGCCAGCAGCAGAAACGCCGATGAGCAGTTCTTC. Encoded protein: CASSRNADEQFF. The chain combines TRBV11-3 with TRBJ2-1; no clear D gene. This CDR3 spans 12 amino acids. Trimming stripped 5 bases from V and 8 bases from J, with 10 bases between. The germline gives CDR1 SGHNT, CDR2 YENEEA.

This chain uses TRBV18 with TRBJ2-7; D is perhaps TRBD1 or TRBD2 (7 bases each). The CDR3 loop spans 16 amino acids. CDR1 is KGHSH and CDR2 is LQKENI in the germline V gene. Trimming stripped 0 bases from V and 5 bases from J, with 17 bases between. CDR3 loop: CASSPPGPGGAHEQYF. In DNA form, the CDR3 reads TGTGCCAGCTCACCACCGGGGCCAGGGGGGGCCCACGAGCAGTACTTC.

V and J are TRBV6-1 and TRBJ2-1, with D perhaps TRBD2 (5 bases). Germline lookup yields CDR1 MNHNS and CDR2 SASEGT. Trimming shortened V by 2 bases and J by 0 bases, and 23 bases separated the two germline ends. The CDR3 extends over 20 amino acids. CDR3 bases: TGTGCCAGCAGTGAAAGTCGCAGGAAGACAACTAGGAGCTCCTACAATGAGCAGTTCTTC. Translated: CASSESRRKTTRSSYNEQFF.

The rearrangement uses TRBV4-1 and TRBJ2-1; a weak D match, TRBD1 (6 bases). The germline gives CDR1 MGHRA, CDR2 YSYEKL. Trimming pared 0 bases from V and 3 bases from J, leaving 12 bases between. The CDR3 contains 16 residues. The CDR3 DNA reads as TGCGCCAGCAGCCAAGATCTGGACAGATTCTACAATGAGCAGTTCTTC. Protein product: CASSQDLDRFYNEQFF.

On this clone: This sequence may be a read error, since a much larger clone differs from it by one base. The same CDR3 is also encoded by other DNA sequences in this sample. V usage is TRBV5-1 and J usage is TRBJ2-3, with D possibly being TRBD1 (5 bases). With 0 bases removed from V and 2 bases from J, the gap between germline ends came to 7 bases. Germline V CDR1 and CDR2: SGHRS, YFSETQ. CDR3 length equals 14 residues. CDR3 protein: CASSLGQLTDTQYF. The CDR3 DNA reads TGCGCCAGCAGCTTGGGACAGCTCACAGATACGCAGTATTTT.

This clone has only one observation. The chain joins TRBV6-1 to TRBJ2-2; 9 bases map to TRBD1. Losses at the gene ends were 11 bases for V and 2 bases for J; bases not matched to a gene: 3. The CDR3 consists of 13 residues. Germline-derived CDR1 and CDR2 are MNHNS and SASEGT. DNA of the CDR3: TGTGCCGGGGGACAGGGTAACACCGGGGAGCTGTTTTTT. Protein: CAGGQGNTGELFF.

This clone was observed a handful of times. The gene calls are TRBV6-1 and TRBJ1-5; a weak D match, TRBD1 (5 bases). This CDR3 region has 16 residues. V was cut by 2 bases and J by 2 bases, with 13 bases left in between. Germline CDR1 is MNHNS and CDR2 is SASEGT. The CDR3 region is CASSEHQGLGNQPQHF. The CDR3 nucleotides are TGTGCCAGCAGTGAACACCAGGGCCTTGGCAATCAGCCCCAGCATTTT.

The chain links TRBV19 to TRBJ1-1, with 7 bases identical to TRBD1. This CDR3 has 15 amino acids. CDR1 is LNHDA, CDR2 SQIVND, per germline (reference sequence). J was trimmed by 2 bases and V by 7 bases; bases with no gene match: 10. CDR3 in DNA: TGTGCCAGTAAAAACCCGGGACAGATAAACACTGAAGCTTTCTTT. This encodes CASKNPGQINTEAFF. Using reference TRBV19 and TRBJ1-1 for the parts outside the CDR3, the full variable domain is DGGITQSPKYLFRKEGQNVTLSCEQNLNHDAMYWYRQDPGQGLRLIYYSQIVNDFQKGDIAEGYSVSREKKESFPLTVTSAQKNPTAFYLCASKNPGQINTEAFFGQGTRLTVV.

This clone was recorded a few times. This CDR3 reads CASSYSGASTEAFF. The CDR3 nucleotides read TGTGCCAGCAGTTACTCAGGGGCGAGCACTGAAGCTTTCTTT. The chain carries TRBV6-6 and TRBJ1-1, with TRBD1 as a possible D gene (5 bases). Per germline, CDR1 MNHNY and CDR2 SVGAGI (reference sequence). The CDR3 sequence is 14 residues long. Trimming took off 0 bases at V and 4 bases at J, with 9 bases between the two ends.

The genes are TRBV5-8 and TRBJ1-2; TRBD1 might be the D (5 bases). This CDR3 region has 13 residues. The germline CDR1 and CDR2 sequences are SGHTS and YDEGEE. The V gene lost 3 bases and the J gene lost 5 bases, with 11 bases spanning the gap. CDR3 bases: TGTGCCAGCAGCTCATCCTGGGGGTATGGCTACACCTTC. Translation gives CASSSSWGYGYTF.

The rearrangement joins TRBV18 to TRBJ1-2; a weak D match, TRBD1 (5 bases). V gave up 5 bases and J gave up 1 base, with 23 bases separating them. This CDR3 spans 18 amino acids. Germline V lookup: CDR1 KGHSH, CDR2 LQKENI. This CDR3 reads CASSEATGPGKLNYGYTF. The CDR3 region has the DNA TGTGCCAGCTCAGAAGCTACAGGACCGGGGAAACTTAACTATGGCTACACCTTC.

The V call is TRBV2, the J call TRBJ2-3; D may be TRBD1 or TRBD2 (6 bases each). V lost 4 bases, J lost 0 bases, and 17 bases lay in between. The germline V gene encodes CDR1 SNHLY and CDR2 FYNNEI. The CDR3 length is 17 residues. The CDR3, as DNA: TGTGCCAGCAGTGGGAGGGGGGCTAGCCCTAGCACAGATACGCAGTATTTT. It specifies CASSGRGASPSTDTQYF.

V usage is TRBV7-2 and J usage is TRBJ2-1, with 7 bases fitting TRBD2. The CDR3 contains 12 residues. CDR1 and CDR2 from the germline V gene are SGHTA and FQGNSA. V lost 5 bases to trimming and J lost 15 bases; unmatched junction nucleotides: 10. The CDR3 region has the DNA TGTGCCAGCAGCCCCCAAGCAACTAGCGTGTTCTTC. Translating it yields CASSPQATSVFF.